The rows below give T cell receptor beta chains drawn from one sample of a study of technical replicates of blood from a handful of donors. Generated by immunoSEQ multiplex PCR, the TCRdb table keeps only in-frame clones and is missing some. The profile shows 65,000 to 85,000 clones, around 94% of them singletons. The sample taken for sequencing was T cells isolated from PBMCs. The receptor source for this set is a human donor in good health. The CDR3 runs from the conserved cysteine through the conserved F or W. A D gene is named only where the DNA matches it firmly. Expanded clones are given a class, and other clones once, few, many or no size at all.

cdr3_aa | cdr3_nt | j_call | v_call | d_call | clone_size
CASGLARIDNEQFF | TGTGCTAGTGGTTTGGCCAGGATAGACAATGAGCAGTTCTTC | TRBJ2-1 | TRBV12-5 | . | once
CASTMGSGNEQFF | TGTGCCAGCACCATGGGTAGCGGCAATGAGCAGTTCTTC | TRBJ2-1 | TRBV7-3 | . | once
CASSPGRVQFF | TGTGCCAGCTCACCAGGCAGGGTGCAGTTCTTC | TRBJ2-1 | TRBV18 | . | .
CASSKPTSSPYEQYF | TGTGCCAGCAGCAAACCGACTAGCAGTCCCTACGAGCAGTACTTC | TRBJ2-7 | TRBV11-1 | TRBD2 | .
CASSLRTTSGGELFF | TGTGCCAGCAGCTTACGGACCACTAGCGGGGGGGAGCTGTTTTTT | TRBJ2-2 | TRBV7-3 | TRBD2 | .
CASSHYMDRAYEQYF | TGTGCCAGCAGTCATTACATGGACAGGGCCTACGAGCAGTACTTC | TRBJ2-7 | TRBV28 | TRBD1 | .
CASSPHWSNTEAFF | TGTGCCAGCAGCCCCCATTGGAGTAACACTGAAGCTTTCTTT | TRBJ1-1 | TRBV11-2 | . | .
CASSPGDLAGNEQYF | TGTGCCAGCAGCCCGGGGGATCTAGCGGGAAACGAGCAGTACTTC | TRBJ2-7 | TRBV9 | TRBD2 | .
CASSLFAGTGAAGYTF | TGTGCCAGCAGCTTGTTTGCTGGGACAGGGGCCGCGGGCTACACCTTC | TRBJ1-2 | TRBV7-3 | TRBD1 | .
CASSRGVGSYEQYF | TGTGCCAGCAGCCGCGGGGTAGGATCCTACGAGCAGTACTTC | TRBJ2-7 | TRBV7-2 | . | .
CSVGVAGEGSEQYF | TGCAGCGTTGGGGTAGCGGGAGAGGGGAGTGAGCAGTACTTC | TRBJ2-7 | TRBV29-1 | TRBD2 | .
CASSRGSGNADTQYF | TGTGCCAGCTCCAGAGGTAGCGGGAACGCAGATACGCAGTATTTT | TRBJ2-3 | TRBV2 | TRBD2 | .
CASSSSVSYEQYF | TGTGCCAGCAGCTCCAGTGTCTCCTACGAGCAGTACTTC | TRBJ2-7 | TRBV7-9 | . | .
CASSLGLANIQYF | TGTGCCAGCAGCTTAGGTTTGGCAAACATTCAGTACTTC | TRBJ2-4 | TRBV7-9 | . | once
CASSMAGGSYEQYF | TGTGCCAGTAGTATGGCAGGGGGCTCCTACGAGCAGTACTTC | TRBJ2-7 | TRBV19 | TRBD1 | few
CASSPSGAYEQYF | TGTGCCAGTAGCCCCAGCGGGGCCTACGAGCAGTACTTC | TRBJ2-7 | TRBV19 | TRBD2 | .
CASSDDRGPVNEQFF | TGTGCCAGCAGTGACGACAGGGGCCCTGTCAATGAGCAGTTCTTC | TRBJ2-1 | TRBV27 | TRBD1 | .
CASSYDSTYEQYF | TGTGCCAGCAGTTACGACAGTACCTACGAGCAGTACTTC | TRBJ2-7 | TRBV6-5 | . | .
CASSYIAGEQFF | TGTGCCAGCAGTTATATAGCGGGAGAGCAGTTCTTC | TRBJ2-1 | TRBV6-5 | TRBD2 | once
CASSSWGDRGTYEQYF | TGTGCCAGCAGTTCTTGGGGGGACAGGGGAACCTACGAGCAGTACTTC | TRBJ2-7 | TRBV28 | TRBD1 | .
CASSLFPGEETQYF | TGTGCCAGCAGTTTATTTCCGGGGGAAGAGACCCAGTACTTC | TRBJ2-5 | TRBV27 | . | once
CASGQRLDNTGELFF | TGTGCTAGTGGTCAACGACTCGACAACACCGGGGAGCTGTTTTTT | TRBJ2-2 | TRBV12-5 | . | .
CASAEYSTDTQYF | TGTGCCAGCGCCGAATACTCCACAGATACGCAGTATTTT | TRBJ2-3 | TRBV27 | . | .
CASSLGGNEQYF | TGTGCCAGCAGCCTCGGGGGGAACGAGCAGTACTTC | TRBJ2-7 | TRBV11-2 | TRBD2 | .
CASTFQGTNEKLFF | TGTGCCAGCACATTCCAGGGGACTAATGAAAAACTGTTTTTT | TRBJ1-4 | TRBV2 | . | .
CASSEYTSGSYNEQFF | TGTGCCAGCAGTGAGTACACTAGCGGGAGTTACAATGAGCAGTTCTTC | TRBJ2-1 | TRBV25-1 | TRBD2 | .
CASSITSNTEAFF | TGTGCCAGTAGTATCACATCAAACACTGAAGCTTTCTTT | TRBJ1-1 | TRBV19 | . | .
CASDRGQGTYGYTF | TGTGCCAGTGACAGGGGACAGGGGACGTATGGCTACACCTTC | TRBJ1-2 | TRBV19 | TRBD1 | .
CASSLSGAQPQHF | TGTGCCAGCAGTTTATCAGGGGCTCAGCCCCAGCATTTT | TRBJ1-5 | TRBV27 | . | .
CASRGLAVRDEQFF | TGTGCCAGCAGGGGACTAGCAGTACGCGATGAGCAGTTCTTC | TRBJ2-1 | TRBV6-1 | TRBD2 | .
CATSLGQGNTIYF | TGTGCCACCAGCTTGGGACAGGGGAACACCATATATTTT | TRBJ1-3 | TRBV15 | TRBD1 | .
CASGQGGNTIYF | TGTGCCAGTGGGCAGGGTGGAAACACCATATATTTT | TRBJ1-3 | TRBV19 | . | .
CASSSTLQISSYEQYF | TGTGCCAGCAGTTCCACCCTACAGATAAGCTCCTACGAGCAGTACTTC | TRBJ2-7 | TRBV6-5 | . | .
CASSRGTTEAFF | TGCGCCAGCAGCCGAGGGACTACTGAAGCTTTCTTT | TRBJ1-1 | TRBV4-1 | . | .
CASSPASWGQFF | TGTGCCAGCAGCCCAGCTAGCTGGGGGCAGTTCTTC | TRBJ2-1 | TRBV7-8 | . | few
CASSGTSGETQYF | TGCGCCAGCTCGGGGACTAGCGGGGAGACCCAGTACTTC | TRBJ2-5 | TRBV5-1 | TRBD2 | few
CSAGGSGNTIYF | TGCAGCGCCGGGGGCTCTGGAAACACCATATATTTT | TRBJ1-3 | TRBV29-1 | . | .
CASSLGVHTEAFF | TGTGCCAGCAGCTTAGGCGTGCACACTGAAGCTTTCTTT | TRBJ1-1 | TRBV11-2 | . | once
CASSRYRADTQYF | TGCGCCAGCAGCCGGTACAGGGCGGATACGCAGTATTTT | TRBJ2-3 | TRBV4-1 | . | .
CASSLGDPSDEQYF | TGTGCCAGCAGTTTAGGAGACCCCTCTGACGAGCAGTACTTC | TRBJ2-7 | TRBV28 | . | .